This T cell receptor beta chain was observed in a study of blood T cell repertoires in COVID-19. Across the whole study: Sites in the United States, Italy and Spain provided acute and convalescent COVID-19 samples. T cells, B-cell-depleted T cells, or PBMCs provided the cDNA or gDNA that served as material.

Measured with immunoSEQ multiplex PCR; TCRdb has only the in-frame clones, and not every one. The sample lists 100,000 to 150,000 clones, approximately 88% occurring once. CDR1 SGHAT and CDR2 FQNNGV come from the germline V gene. This CDR3 is built from 19 residues. V lost 5 bases to trimming and J lost 5 bases; unmatched junction nucleotides: 18. Sequenced input: peripheral blood. The sequence was obtained from a man between 65 and 85 years old with active COVID-19. The genes are TRBV11-2 and TRBJ2-7; 13 bases align to TRBD2. CDR3 sequence (DNA): TGTGCCAGCAGCCCCAGGACTAGCGGGAGTTTGGGACCCCCCCACGAGCAGTACTTC. This sequence encodes CASSPRTSGSLGPPHEQYF.